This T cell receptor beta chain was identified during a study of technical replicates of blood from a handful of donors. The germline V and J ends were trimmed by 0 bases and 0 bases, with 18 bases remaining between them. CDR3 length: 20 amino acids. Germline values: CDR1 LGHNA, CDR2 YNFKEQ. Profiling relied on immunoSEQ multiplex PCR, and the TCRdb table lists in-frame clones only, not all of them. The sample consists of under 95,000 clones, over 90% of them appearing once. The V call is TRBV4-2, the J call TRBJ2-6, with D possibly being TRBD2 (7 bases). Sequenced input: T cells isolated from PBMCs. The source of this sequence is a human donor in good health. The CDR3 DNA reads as TGTGCCAGCAGCCAAGATCAATGGCGGGGGCATGACTCTGGGGCCAACGTCCTGACTTTC. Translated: CASSQDQWRGHDSGANVLTF.